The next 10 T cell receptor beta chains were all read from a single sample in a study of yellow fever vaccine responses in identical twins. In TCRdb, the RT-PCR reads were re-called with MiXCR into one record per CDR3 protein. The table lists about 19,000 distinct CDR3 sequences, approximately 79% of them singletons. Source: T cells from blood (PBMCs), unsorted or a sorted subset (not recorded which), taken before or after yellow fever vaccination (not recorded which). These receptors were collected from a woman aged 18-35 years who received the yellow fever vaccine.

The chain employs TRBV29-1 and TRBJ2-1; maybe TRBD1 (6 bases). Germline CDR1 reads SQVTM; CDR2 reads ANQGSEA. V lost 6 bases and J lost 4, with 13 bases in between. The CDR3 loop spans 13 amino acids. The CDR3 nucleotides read TGCAGCGTCTCGGACAGAAAATACAATGAGCAGTTCTTC. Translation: CSVSDRKYNEQFF.

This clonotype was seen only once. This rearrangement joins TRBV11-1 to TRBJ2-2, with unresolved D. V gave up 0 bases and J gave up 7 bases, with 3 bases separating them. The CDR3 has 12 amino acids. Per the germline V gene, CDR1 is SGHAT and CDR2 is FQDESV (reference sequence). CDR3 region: CASSLAGGELFF. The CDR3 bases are TGTGCCAGCAGCTTAGCCGGCGGGGAGCTGTTTTTT.

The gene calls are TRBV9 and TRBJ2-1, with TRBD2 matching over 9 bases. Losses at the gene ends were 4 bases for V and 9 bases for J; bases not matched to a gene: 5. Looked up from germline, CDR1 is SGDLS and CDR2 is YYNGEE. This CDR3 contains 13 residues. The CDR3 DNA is TGTGCCAGCAGCTGGACTAGCGAGGCTGAGCAGTTCTTC. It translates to CASSWTSEAEQFF.

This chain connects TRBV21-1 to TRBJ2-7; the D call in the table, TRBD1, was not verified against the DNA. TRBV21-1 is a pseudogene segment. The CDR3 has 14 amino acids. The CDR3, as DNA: TGTGCCAGCCTCCCTGACGACAGCCGCTACGAGCAGTACTTC. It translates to CASLPDDSRYEQYF.

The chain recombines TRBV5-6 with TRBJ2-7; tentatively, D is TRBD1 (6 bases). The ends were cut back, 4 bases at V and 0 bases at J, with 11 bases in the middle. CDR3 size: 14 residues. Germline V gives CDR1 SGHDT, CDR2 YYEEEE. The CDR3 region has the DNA TGTGCCAGCAGCCCCCGGGACATCTCCTACGAGCAGTACTTC. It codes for CASSPRDISYEQYF.

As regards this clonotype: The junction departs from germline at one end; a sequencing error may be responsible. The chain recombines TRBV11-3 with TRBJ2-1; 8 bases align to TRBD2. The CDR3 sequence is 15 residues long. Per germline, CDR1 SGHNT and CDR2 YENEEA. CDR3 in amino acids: CASSLDVGREGLELF. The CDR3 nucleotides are TGTGCCAGCAGCTTAGACGTCGGACGGGAGGGCCTCGAACTCTTC.

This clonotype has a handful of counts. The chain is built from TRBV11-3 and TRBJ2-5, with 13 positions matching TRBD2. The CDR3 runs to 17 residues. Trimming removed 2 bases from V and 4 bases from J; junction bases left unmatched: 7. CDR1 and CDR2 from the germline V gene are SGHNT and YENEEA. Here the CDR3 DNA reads TGTGCCAGCAGCTTATCGGGACTAGCGGGGCACATAGAGACCCAGTACTTC. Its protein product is CASSLSGLAGHIETQYF.

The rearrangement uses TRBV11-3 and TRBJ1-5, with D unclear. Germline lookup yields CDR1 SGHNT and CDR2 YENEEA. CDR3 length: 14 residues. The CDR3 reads CPERESCSNQPQHF. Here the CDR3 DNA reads TGTCCCGAGCGGGAAAGTTGTAGCAATCAGCCCCAGCATTTT.

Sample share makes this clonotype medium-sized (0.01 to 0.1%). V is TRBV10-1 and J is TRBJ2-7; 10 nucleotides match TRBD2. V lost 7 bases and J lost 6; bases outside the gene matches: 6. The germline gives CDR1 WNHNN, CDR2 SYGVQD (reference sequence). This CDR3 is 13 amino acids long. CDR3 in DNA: TGCGCCAGCACCCTAGCGGGAGTCGGCGAGCAGTACTTC. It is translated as CASTLAGVGEQYF.

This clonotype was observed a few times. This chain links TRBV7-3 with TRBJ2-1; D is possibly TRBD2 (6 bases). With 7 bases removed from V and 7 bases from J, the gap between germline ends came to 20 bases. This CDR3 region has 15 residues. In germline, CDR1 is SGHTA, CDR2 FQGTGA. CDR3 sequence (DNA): TGTGCCAGCACCCCCGACGGGGCTAGCGTTAATGAGCAGTTCTTC. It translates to CASTPDGASVNEQFF.